The 2 T cell receptor beta chains given below trace back to one sample, sequenced in a study of blood T cell repertoires in COVID-19. Sequencing was performed with immunoSEQ multiplex PCR; in TCRdb, only in-frame clones are kept and a portion is missing. The sample lists 200,000 to 300,000 clones; approximately 91% were seen once. The sample comprised peripheral blood. The receptors shown here come from a human donor in a cohort sampled during active COVID-19.

V is TRBV7-2 and J is TRBJ1-2; D unclear. V dropped 1 base and J dropped 7 bases, with 10 bases sitting between them. Germline CDR1 is SGHTA and CDR2 is FQGNSA. The CDR3 totals 13 residues. The CDR3 DNA is TGTGCCAGCAGCTTAGGAGGTCTTGGTGGCTACACCTTC. Encoded protein: CASSLGGLGGYTF. The full variable domain, rest sourced from reference TRBV7-2 and TRBJ1-2, is GAGVSQSPSNKVTEKGKDVELRCDPISGHTALYWYRQSLGQGLEFLIYFQGNSAPDKSGLPSDRFSAERTGGSVSTLTIQRTQQEDSAVYLCASSLGGLGGYTFGSGTRLTVV.

This rearrangement joins TRBV11-2 to TRBJ1-6; 11 bases map to TRBD1. The CDR3 runs 15 residues. CDR1 and CDR2 (germline): SGHAT, FQNNGV. The V gene end was trimmed by 3 bases and the J gene end by 9 bases; junction bases not matched to a gene: 4. The CDR3 region is CASSLGTGGSSPLHF. CDR3 coding DNA: TGTGCCAGCAGCTTGGGGACAGGGGGGAGTTCACCCCTCCACTTT.